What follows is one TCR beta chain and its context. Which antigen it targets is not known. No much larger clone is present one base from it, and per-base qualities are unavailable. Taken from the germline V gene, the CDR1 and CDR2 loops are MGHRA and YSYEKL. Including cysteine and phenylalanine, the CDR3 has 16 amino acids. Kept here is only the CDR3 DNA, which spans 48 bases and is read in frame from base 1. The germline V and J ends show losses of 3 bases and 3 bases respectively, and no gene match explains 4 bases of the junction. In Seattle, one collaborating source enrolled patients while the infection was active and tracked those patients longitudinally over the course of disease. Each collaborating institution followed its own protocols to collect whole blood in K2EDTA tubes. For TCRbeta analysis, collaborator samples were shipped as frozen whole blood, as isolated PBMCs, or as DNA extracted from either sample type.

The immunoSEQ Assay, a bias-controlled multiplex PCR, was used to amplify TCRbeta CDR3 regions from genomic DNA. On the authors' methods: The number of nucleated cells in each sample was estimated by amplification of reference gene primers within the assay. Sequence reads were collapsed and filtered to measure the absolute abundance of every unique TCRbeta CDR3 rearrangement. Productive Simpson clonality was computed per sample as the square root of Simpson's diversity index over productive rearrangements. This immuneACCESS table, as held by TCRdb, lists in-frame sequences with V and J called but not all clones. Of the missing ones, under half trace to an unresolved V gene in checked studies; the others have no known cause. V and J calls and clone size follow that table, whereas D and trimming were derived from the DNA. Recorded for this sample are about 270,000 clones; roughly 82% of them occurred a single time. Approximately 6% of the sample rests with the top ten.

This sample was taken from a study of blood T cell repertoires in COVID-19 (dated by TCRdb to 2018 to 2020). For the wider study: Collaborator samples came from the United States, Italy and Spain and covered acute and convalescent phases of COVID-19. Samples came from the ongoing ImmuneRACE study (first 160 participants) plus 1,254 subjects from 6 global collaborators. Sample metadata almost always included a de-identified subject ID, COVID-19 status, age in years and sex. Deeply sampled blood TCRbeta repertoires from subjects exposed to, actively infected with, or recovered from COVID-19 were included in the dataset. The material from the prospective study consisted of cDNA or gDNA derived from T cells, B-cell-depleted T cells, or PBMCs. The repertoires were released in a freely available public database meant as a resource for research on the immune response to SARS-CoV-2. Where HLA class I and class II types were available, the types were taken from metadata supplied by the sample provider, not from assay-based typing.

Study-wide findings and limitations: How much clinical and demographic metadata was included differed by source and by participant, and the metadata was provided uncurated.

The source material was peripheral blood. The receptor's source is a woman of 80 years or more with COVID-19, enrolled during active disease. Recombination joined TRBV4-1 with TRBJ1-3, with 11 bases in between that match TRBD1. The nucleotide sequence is TGCGCCAGCAGCCAGGGACAGGGGGGAGGTGGAAACACCATATATTTT. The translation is CASSQGQGGGGNTIYF.